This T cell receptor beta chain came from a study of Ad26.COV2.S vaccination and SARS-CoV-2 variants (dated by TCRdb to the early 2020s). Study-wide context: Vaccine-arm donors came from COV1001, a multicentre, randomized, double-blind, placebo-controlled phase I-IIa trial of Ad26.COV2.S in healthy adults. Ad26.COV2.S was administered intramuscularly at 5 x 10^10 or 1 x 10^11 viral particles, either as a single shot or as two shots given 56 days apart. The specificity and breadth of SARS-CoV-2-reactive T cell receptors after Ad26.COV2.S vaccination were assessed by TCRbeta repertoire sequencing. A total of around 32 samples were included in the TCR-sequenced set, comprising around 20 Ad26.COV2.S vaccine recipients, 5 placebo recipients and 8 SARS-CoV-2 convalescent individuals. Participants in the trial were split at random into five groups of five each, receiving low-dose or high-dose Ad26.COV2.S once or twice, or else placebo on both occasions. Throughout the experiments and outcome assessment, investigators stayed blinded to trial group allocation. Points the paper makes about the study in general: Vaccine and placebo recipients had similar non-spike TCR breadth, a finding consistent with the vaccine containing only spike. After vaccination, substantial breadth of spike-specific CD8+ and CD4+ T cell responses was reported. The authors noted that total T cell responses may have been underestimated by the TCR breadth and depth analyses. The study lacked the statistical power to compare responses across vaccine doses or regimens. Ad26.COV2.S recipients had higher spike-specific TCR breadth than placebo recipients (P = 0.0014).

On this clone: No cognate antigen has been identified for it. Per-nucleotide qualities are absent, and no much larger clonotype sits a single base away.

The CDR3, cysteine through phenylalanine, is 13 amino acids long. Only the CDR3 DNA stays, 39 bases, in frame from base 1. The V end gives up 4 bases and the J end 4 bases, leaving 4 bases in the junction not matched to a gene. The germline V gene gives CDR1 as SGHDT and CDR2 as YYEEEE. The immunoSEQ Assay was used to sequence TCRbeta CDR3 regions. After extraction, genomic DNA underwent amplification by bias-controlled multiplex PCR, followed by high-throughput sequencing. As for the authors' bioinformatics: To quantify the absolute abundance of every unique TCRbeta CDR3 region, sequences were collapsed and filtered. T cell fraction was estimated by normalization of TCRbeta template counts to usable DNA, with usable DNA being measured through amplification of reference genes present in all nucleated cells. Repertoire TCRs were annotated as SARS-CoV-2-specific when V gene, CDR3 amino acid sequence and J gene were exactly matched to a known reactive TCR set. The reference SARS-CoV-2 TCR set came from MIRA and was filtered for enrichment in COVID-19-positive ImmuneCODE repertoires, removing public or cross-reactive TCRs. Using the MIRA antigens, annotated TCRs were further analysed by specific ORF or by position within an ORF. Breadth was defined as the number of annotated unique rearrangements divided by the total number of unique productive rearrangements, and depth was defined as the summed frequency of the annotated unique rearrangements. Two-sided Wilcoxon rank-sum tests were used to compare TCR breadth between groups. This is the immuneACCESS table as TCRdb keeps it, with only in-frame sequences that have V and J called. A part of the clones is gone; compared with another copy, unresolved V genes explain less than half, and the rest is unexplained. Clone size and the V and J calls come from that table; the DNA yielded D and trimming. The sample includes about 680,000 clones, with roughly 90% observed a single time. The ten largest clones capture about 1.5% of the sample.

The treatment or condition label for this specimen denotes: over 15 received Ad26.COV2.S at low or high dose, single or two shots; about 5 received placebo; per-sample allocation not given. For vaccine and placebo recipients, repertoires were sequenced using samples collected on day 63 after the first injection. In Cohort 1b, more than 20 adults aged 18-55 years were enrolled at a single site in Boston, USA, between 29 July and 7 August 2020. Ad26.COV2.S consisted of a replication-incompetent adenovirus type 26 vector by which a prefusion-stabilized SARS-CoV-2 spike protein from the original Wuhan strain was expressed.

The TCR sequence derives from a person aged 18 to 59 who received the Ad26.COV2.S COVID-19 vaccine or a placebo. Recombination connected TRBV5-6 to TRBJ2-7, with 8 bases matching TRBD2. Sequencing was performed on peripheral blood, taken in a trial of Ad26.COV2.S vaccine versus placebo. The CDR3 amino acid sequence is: CASSLTSAYEQYF. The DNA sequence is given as TGTGCCAGCAGCCTGACTAGCGCTTACGAGCAGTACTTC.